The sequence of this T cell receptor (beta chain) was determined in a study of T cells in localized non-small cell lung cancer. Study results and caveats: Of the top 100 tumor clones, median around 60 were in adjacent lung, approximately 28 among its top 100.

Points on this clone: Antigen unknown.

CDR1 and CDR2 from the germline V gene are MNHEY and SVGAGI. V lost 6 bases to trimming and J lost 12 bases, with 17 bases between them. The CDR3 covers 12 residues. Profiling relied on immunoSEQ multiplex PCR, and the TCRdb table lists in-frame clones only, not all of them. The sample shows about 55,000 clones, around 80% of them seen only once. The source is a man between 35 and 75 years old with stage III lung adenocarcinoma. The sample here was peripheral blood mononuclear cells, taken before any cancer treatment. The rearrangement joins TRBV6-5 to TRBJ1-1; tentative D call: TRBD1 (5 bases). The CDR3 region is CASRTETMVTFF. CDR3 coding DNA: TGTGCCAGCAGGACAGAGACGATGGTGACTTTCTTT.